The following is a T cell receptor (beta chain) sequence with its context. Its matching antigen is unknown. This entry comes from a study of T cell repertoires in cytomegalovirus infection. Overall study context: Recently described HLA-C-restricted plus well-studied HLA-B-restricted CMV epitopes were used.

TCRdb re-called the reads through MiXCR, storing one row per CDR3 protein. The table shows under 500,000 distinct CDR3 sequences, with about 44% occurring only once. This clonotype was obtained from a human donor in good health (CMV status not recorded). Some clones in this sample may be carry-over from other donors' samples. Sequences were derived from cultured PBMCs, sampled from culture after CMV antigen stimulation.

The CDR3 is CASSDPQGGQQPQHF. As DNA, the CDR3 is TGTGCCAGCAGTGACCCCCAGGGGGGGCAGCAGCCCCAGCATTTT. This chain connects TRBV6-4 to TRBJ1-5; 7 bases agree with TRBD1. The length of the CDR3 is 15 residues. With V trimmed by 2 bases and J by 7 bases, 8 bases remained unmatched. Per the germline V gene, CDR1 is MRHNA and CDR2 is SNTAGT.